These 21 T cell receptor beta chains were sequenced from one sample in a study of blood T cell repertoires in COVID-19. Some clones are missing from TCRdb's copy, which holds only in-frame ones; the method was immunoSEQ multiplex PCR. The repertoire holds some 300,000 clones, with more than 70% as singletons. Sequencing was done on a sample of PBMCs or T cells enriched from blood (not recorded which). The receptors stem from a woman aged 55 to 70 in a cohort exposed to, infected with or recovered from COVID-19 (not recorded which).

This rearrangement joins TRBV5-1 to TRBJ1-1; a weak D match, TRBD1 (5 bases). Trimming removed 4 bases at V and 3 bases at J, with 10 bases between. The V gene's germline CDR1 is SGHRS and CDR2 YFSETQ. The CDR3 has 13 amino acids. DNA for the CDR3: TGCGCCAGCAGCGCTCGGGGGGACACTGAAGCTTTCTTT. It yields the protein CASSARGDTEAFF.

This chain connects TRBV7-2 to TRBJ2-4; 11 bases align to TRBD2. Germline CDR1 is SGHTA and CDR2 is FQGNSA. The CDR3 has 14 amino acids. Trimming cost V 1 base and J 12 bases; bases outside gene matches: 5. The CDR3 is CASSLGLAGGRQYF. The CDR3 bases are TGTGCCAGCAGCTTAGGGCTAGCGGGAGGCCGTCAGTACTTC.

J is TRBJ2-6 and V is TRBV14; 9 nucleotides line up with TRBD1. CDR3 size: 16 residues. Germline values: CDR1 SGHDN, CDR2 FVKESK. After removal of 1 base from V and 6 bases from J, the junction contained 4 bases not matched to a gene. DNA of the CDR3: TGTGCCAGCAGCCAAGCGTGGACAGGGGCGGCCAACGTCCTGACTTTC. It specifies CASSQAWTGAANVLTF.

The chain uses TRBV7-3 and TRBJ1-1, with unresolved D. The germline gives CDR1 SGHTA, CDR2 FQGTGA. This CDR3 is built from 14 residues. V was trimmed by 2 bases and J by 2 bases, leaving 9 bases between them. CDR3 in DNA: TGTGCCAGCAGCTTAGGCAGTTTAAACACTGAAGCTTTCTTT. This gives the protein CASSLGSLNTEAFF.

The chain is built from TRBV5-6 and TRBJ2-1; 8 positions agree with TRBD1. CDR1 is SGHDT, CDR2 YYEEEE, per germline. With V trimmed by 2 bases and J by 4 bases, 8 bases remained unmatched. CDR3 length: 16 amino acids. The CDR3 coding sequence is TGTGCCAGCAGCTTACTTGGACAGGGTCCTTACAATGAGCAGTTCTTC. Translated, it gives CASSLLGQGPYNEQFF.

The V gene is TRBV6-5, the J gene TRBJ1-1; perhaps TRBD1 as D (5 bases). The CDR3 is 13 residues long. The V end lost 5 bases, the J end lost 5 bases, and 12 bases lay between the germline ends. Germline loops: CDR1 MNHEY, CDR2 SVGAGI. The CDR3 here is CASSPRQNTEAFF. The CDR3 DNA sequence: TGTGCCAGCAGTCCCCGACAGAATACTGAAGCTTTCTTT.

The J gene is TRBJ1-5, the V gene TRBV5-1; D uncertain. Trimming shortened V by 4 bases and J by 0 bases, and 14 bases separated the two germline ends. This CDR3 spans 16 amino acids. Germline lookup yields CDR1 SGHRS and CDR2 YFSETQ. CDR3 residues: CASSPGEAYSNQPQHF. The DNA of the CDR3 is TGCGCCAGCAGCCCCGGGGAGGCTTATAGCAATCAGCCCCAGCATTTT. Using reference TRBV5-1 and TRBJ1-5 for the parts outside the CDR3, the full variable domain is KAGVTQTPRYLIKTRGQQVTLSCSPISGHRSVSWYQQTPGQGLQFLFEYFSETQRNKGNFPGRFSGRQFSNSRSEMNVSTLELGDSALYLCASSPGEAYSNQPQHFGDGTRLSIL.

The rearrangement joins TRBV2 to TRBJ2-5; D perhaps matches TRBD2 (6 bases). Trimming took 6 bases from V and 5 from J, leaving 10 bases between them. Germline CDR1 is SNHLY and CDR2 is FYNNEI. The CDR3 length is 12 residues. In DNA, the CDR3 is TGTGCCAGCAGCCCGGGACTGGAGACCCAGTACTTC. This sequence encodes CASSPGLETQYF.

The J gene is TRBJ2-3, the V gene TRBV12-3 or TRBV12-4; D possibly corresponds to TRBD1 (6 bases). This CDR3 spans 12 amino acids. The V end lost 1 base, the J end lost 8 bases, and 7 bases lay between the germline ends. Here the CDR3 DNA reads TGTGCCAGCAGTTTAGTAGGGGGTACGCAGTATTTT. It translates to CASSLVGGTQYF.

This clone was detected once. Additional DNA sequences in this sample encode the identical CDR3. This chain joins TRBV3-1 (or the pseudogene TRBV3-2) and TRBJ2-1; 11 bases line up with TRBD2. CDR1 and CDR2 from the germline V gene are LGHDT and YNNKEL (reference sequence). With 1 base clipped from V and 4 bases from J, the junction kept 0 bases outside the gene matches. The CDR3 is 15 amino acids. The CDR3 nucleotides are TGTGCCAGCAGCCAAGGACTAGCGGGATACAATGAGCAGTTCTTC. This encodes CASSQGLAGYNEQFF.

This chain joins TRBV7-9 and TRBJ2-1; 9 bases map to TRBD1. The V gene end was trimmed by 5 bases and the J gene end by 6 bases; junction bases not matched to a gene: 5. Germline V CDR1 and CDR2: SEHNR, FQNEAQ (reference sequence). The CDR3 has 14 amino acids. The CDR3 coding sequence is TGTGCCAGCAGCAACCGACAGGGGGTCAATGAGCAGTTCTTC. The encoded protein is CASSNRQGVNEQFF.

This clone has a handful of counts. The chain recombines TRBV5-1 with TRBJ2-1; TRBD2 is a possible D gene (5 bases). Germline CDR1 is SGHRS and CDR2 is YFSETQ. The CDR3 totals 15 residues. The V gene lost 2 bases and the J gene lost 3 bases, with 12 bases spanning the gap. The CDR3: CASSFSSRGYNEQFF. CDR3 coding DNA: TGCGCCAGCAGCTTTTCAAGTCGGGGCTACAATGAGCAGTTCTTC.

The chain combines TRBV3-1 (or the pseudogene TRBV3-2) with TRBJ2-1, with 9 bases matching TRBD2. CDR3 length: 17 residues. Germline trimming cut 2 bases from V and 0 bases from J; bases unmatched to any gene: 5. CDR1 is LGHDT and CDR2 is YNNKEL in the germline V gene (reference sequence). The CDR3 region has the DNA TGTGCCAGCAGCCAATTAGAGCGGGGGGACTCCTACAATGAGCAGTTCTTC. Its protein is CASSQLERGDSYNEQFF.

The rearrangement joins TRBV6-5 to TRBJ2-2; TRBD1 agrees at 9 bases. V lost 4 bases and J lost 0; bases outside the gene matches: 3. The CDR3 sequence is 16 residues long. Germline assignment: CDR1 MNHEY and CDR2 SVGAGI. The CDR3 DNA sequence: TGTGCCAGCAGTTTCACAGGGGGCGCGAACACCGGGGAGCTGTTTTTT. Protein: CASSFTGGANTGELFF.

In its sample, this clone was seen a few times. The V and J genes are TRBV2 and TRBJ2-1, with D hard to call. Germline lookup yields CDR1 SNHLY and CDR2 FYNNEI. The CDR3 is made up of 13 amino acids. With 7 bases removed from V and 3 bases from J, the gap between germline ends came to 10 bases. For the CDR3, the DNA is TGTGCCAGCAATGAGAGGATCTACAATGAGCAGTTCTTC. It translates to CASNERIYNEQFF.

The V and J genes are TRBV7-2 and TRBJ2-1; perhaps TRBD2 as D (6 bases). Germline loops: CDR1 SGHTA, CDR2 FQGNSA. CDR3 length: 14 amino acids. V lost 1 base to trimming and J lost 7 bases, with 11 bases between them. CDR3 DNA sequence: TGTGCCAGCAGCTTAGAGGCCGGGAGAAATGAGCAGTTCTTC. It is translated as CASSLEAGRNEQFF.

The CDR3 DNA sequence: TGTGCCAGCAGCTTAACGCGCGGGGCTACAGATACGCAGTATTTT. Translation: CASSLTRGATDTQYF. This chain links TRBV7-2 with TRBJ2-3; a possible D gene is TRBD2 (6 bases). The V gene lost 2 bases and the J gene lost 3 bases, with 12 bases spanning the gap. The CDR3 sequence is 15 residues long. The V gene's germline CDR1 is SGHTA and CDR2 FQGNSA.

The V call is TRBV11-3, the J call TRBJ2-3, with TRBD2 identical over 7 bases. The germline gives CDR1 SGHNT, CDR2 YENEEA. V shed 0 bases and J 0 bases; nucleotides not matched to a gene: 6. The CDR3 is 17 residues long. The CDR3 here is CASSLDSSGASTDTQYF. The CDR3 DNA is TGTGCCAGCAGCTTAGATTCTAGCGGCGCGAGCACAGATACGCAGTATTTT.

The chain employs TRBV27 and TRBJ1-6; D not resolved. V was pared by 0 bases and J by 3 bases, with 6 bases between. Germline V CDR1 and CDR2: MNHEY, SMNVEV (reference sequence). This CDR3 is built from 15 residues. Written as DNA, the CDR3 is TGTGCCAGCAGTTTATCGACATTCTATAATTCACCCCTCCACTTT. This translates into CASSLSTFYNSPLHF.

The chain links TRBV27 to TRBJ2-6, with D possibly TRBD1 on 6 matching bases. The CDR3 loop spans 17 amino acids. CDR1 and CDR2 from the germline V gene are MNHEY and SMNVEV (reference sequence). V lost 6 bases and J lost 0, with 15 bases in between. CDR3 in amino acids: CASRTRGHFSGANVLTF. DNA for the CDR3: TGTGCCAGCAGAACCCGGGGACATTTCTCTGGGGCCAACGTCCTGACTTTC. The full variable domain, its missing parts supplied by reference TRBV27 and TRBJ2-6, is EAQVTQNPRYLITVTGKKLTVTCSQNMNHEYMSWYRQDPGLGLRQIYYSMNVEVTDKGDVPEGYKVSRKEKRNFPLILESPSPNQTSLYFCASRTRGHFSGANVLTFGAGSRLTVL.

This chain uses TRBV4-2 with TRBJ2-1; D remains ambiguous. V gave up 1 base and J gave up 7 bases, with 20 bases separating them. This CDR3 comprises 17 residues. Germline V CDR1 and CDR2: LGHNA, YNFKEQ. The chain's CDR3 is CASSQGAGGDAENEQFF. CDR3 sequence (DNA): TGTGCCAGCAGCCAAGGAGCCGGCGGAGACGCGGAAAATGAGCAGTTCTTC.